What follows are 11 T cell receptor beta chains derived from one specimen sequenced in a study of OX40 agonist ivuxolimab in advanced cancers. Sequenced by immunoSEQ multiplex PCR; TCRdb stores in-frame clones only, minus some. Of tens of thousands of clones listed, around 94% are singletons. The sequencing here drew on CD4+ or CD8+ T cells sorted from blood, taken in a trial of the OX40 agonist ivuxolimab. Receptor source: an adult with an advanced solid tumor such as melanoma, head and neck, liver or kidney cancer.

This clone was picked up one time. The chain carries TRBV4-3 and TRBJ1-4; 8 bases are shared with TRBD1. The CDR3 sequence is 15 residues long. From germline, CDR1 is LGHNA and CDR2 YSLEER. Unmatched junction bases numbered 9, after V lost 4 bases and J lost 8 bases. In DNA, the CDR3 is TGCGCCAGCAGCCGAGACAGGGGTGTAGACGAAAAACTGTTTTTT. Translation gives CASSRDRGVDEKLFF.

As regards this clone: One end of the junction is discordant with germline, which a read error may explain. The chain joins TRBV5-6 to TRBJ2-3; D assignment may be TRBD1 or TRBD2 (5 bases each). In germline, CDR1 is SGHDT, CDR2 YYEEEE. CDR3 size: 15 residues. CDR3 DNA sequence: TGTGCCAGCAGCCCGGGACCGGGATACACAAATACGCAGTATTTT. It codes for CASSPGPGYTNTQYF.

The gene calls are TRBV7-2 and TRBJ1-3; possible D gene TRBD1, 6 bases. With 4 bases removed from V and 0 bases from J, the gap between germline ends came to 7 bases. The CDR3 is made up of 14 amino acids. Germline values: CDR1 SGHTA, CDR2 FQGNSA. The CDR3 spells CASSWTVSGNTIYF. For the CDR3, the DNA is TGTGCCAGCAGCTGGACAGTCTCTGGAAACACCATATATTTT. The full variable domain, completed using reference TRBV7-2 and TRBJ1-3, is GAGVSQSPSNKVTEKGKDVELRCDPISGHTALYWYRQSLGQGLEFLIYFQGNSAPDKSGLPSDRFSAERTGGSVSTLTIQRTQQEDSAVYLCASSWTVSGNTIYFGEGSWLTVV.

V gene TRBV28 combines with J gene TRBJ2-1; a possible D gene is TRBD1 (6 bases). This CDR3 contains 15 residues. Trimming cost V 4 bases and J 2 bases, with 12 bases left between them. Germline V gene lookup returns CDR1 MDHEN and CDR2 SYDVKM. The CDR3 DNA reads TGTGCCAGCAGTTCCCCCGGGACACCCTACAATGAGCAGTTCTTC. Translation: CASSSPGTPYNEQFF.

CDR3 nucleotide sequence: TGCGCCAGCAGCTTGCTTGGGACAGGGGTACGGAATTCACCCCTCCACTTT. Amino acids: CASSLLGTGVRNSPLHF. This chain joins TRBV5-1 and TRBJ1-6; TRBD1 matches at 10 bases. CDR1 is SGHRS, CDR2 YFSETQ, per germline. The CDR3 runs to 17 residues. The junction had 8 bases not matched to a gene; V was cut back by 1 base and J by 7 bases.

The chain has TRBV6-5 and TRBJ2-1; the D gene is possibly TRBD1 (5 bases). Germline CDR1 and CDR2: MNHEY and SVGAGI. The CDR3 is 15 amino acids. The V and J ends lost 0 bases and 7 bases respectively, with 13 bases between them. CDR3 DNA sequence: TGTGCCAGCAGTTACTCGGCAGGGCCCCTAAATGAGCAGTTCTTC. Translated: CASSYSAGPLNEQFF.

This chain connects TRBV12-5 to TRBJ2-5, with 10 bases fitting TRBD2. CDR3 length: 15 residues. J gave up 2 bases and V 1 base, and 1 base lay outside the gene matches. The germline V gene encodes CDR1 LGHNT and CDR2 FRNRAP. The DNA for the CDR3 is TGTGCTAGTGGTTTGGAACTAGCGGGGCAAGAGACCCAGTACTTC. The encoded protein is CASGLELAGQETQYF.

V and J are TRBV6-1 and TRBJ1-4, with D possibly TRBD1 on 6 matching bases. The germline V gene has CDR1 MNHNS and CDR2 SASEGT. Trimming took 3 bases from V and 7 from J, leaving 15 bases between them. This CDR3 spans 15 amino acids. The CDR3 region is CASSDLQGEAEKLFF. The CDR3 DNA is TGTGCCAGCAGTGACTTACAGGGAGAGGCTGAAAAACTGTTTTTT.

The chain is built from TRBV4-1 and TRBJ2-1, with D uncertain. Germline V gives CDR1 MGHRA, CDR2 YSYEKL. The CDR3 covers 14 residues. Trimming took 3 bases from V and 15 from J, leaving 21 bases between them. Written as DNA, the CDR3 is TGCGCCAGCAGCCACCCATCATTGACTCCCCGGAGGTTCTTC. Translated, it gives CASSHPSLTPRRFF.

This chain links TRBV5-6 with TRBJ2-7; perhaps TRBD1 as D (5 bases). Germline CDR1 is SGHDT and CDR2 is YYEEEE. This CDR3 comprises 13 residues. With 3 bases removed from V and 3 bases from J, the gap between germline ends came to 10 bases. The CDR3 DNA is TGTGCCAGCAGCTCGCCTCAGGGCTACGAGCAGTACTTC. Protein: CASSSPQGYEQYF.

The chain combines TRBV27 with TRBJ2-5; 11 bases align to TRBD1. This CDR3 region has 15 residues. Per germline, CDR1 MNHEY and CDR2 SMNVEV (reference sequence). With 5 bases clipped from V and 1 base from J, the junction kept 3 bases outside the gene matches. In DNA, the CDR3 is TGTGCCAGCAGTCCCGGGACAGGGGGCCAAGAGACCCAGTACTTC. Its protein product is CASSPGTGGQETQYF.